The 14 T cell receptor beta chains in this list originate from one sample, sequenced in a study of cytomegalovirus exposure and HLA in healthy donors. PCR amplification relied on 60 Vbeta primers (plus 13 Jbeta primers). TCRdb's copy holds only in-frame clones and misses some; the assay was immunoSEQ multiplex PCR. The specimen's table records 140,000 to 150,000 clones. Source material: PBMCs. These receptors all come from a male donor in good health and CMV-seronegative.

The chain recombines TRBV27 with TRBJ2-1; no reliable D call. The germline V and J ends were trimmed by 2 bases and 11 bases, with 7 bases remaining between them. This CDR3 region has 11 residues. Germline V gives CDR1 MNHEY, CDR2 SMNVEV (reference sequence). CDR3 bases: TGTGCCAGCAGTTTAGGTCTACAGCAGTTCTTC. This encodes CASSLGLQQFF.

This chain uses TRBV30 with TRBJ2-1; TRBD2 matches at 16 bases. The CDR3 is 16 amino acids. Germline loops: CDR1 GTSNPN, CDR2 SVGIG (reference sequence). V shed 2 bases, J shed 7 bases, and the junction held 5 bases outside the gene matches. CDR3 nucleotides: TGTGCCTGGAGTTCCGGGACTAGCGGGAGGGGAAATGAGCAGTTCTTC. Encoded protein: CAWSSGTSGRGNEQFF.

This sequence joins TRBV5-1 and TRBJ1-2, with a possible D match to TRBD1 (5 bases). Germline V gene sequence: CDR1 SGHRS, CDR2 YFSETQ. The ends were cut back, 0 bases at V and 0 bases at J, with 15 bases in the middle. The CDR3 has 17 residues. The CDR3 nucleotides read TGCGCCAGCAGCTTGGGACAGCTTCCGTTAGCTAACTATGGCTACACCTTC. This sequence encodes CASSLGQLPLANYGYTF.

This chain joins TRBV2 and TRBJ1-6; weak D call: TRBD1 (5 bases). Trimming pared 4 bases from V and 2 bases from J, leaving 9 bases between. The CDR3 consists of 15 residues. Per germline, CDR1 SNHLY and CDR2 FYNNEI. The CDR3 DNA reads TGTGCCAGCAGTGTGACAGACCCCTATAATTCACCCCTCCACTTT. Translation: CASSVTDPYNSPLHF. Full variable domain (rest looked up from reference TRBV2 and TRBJ1-6): EPEVTQTPSHQVTQMGQEVILRCVPISNHLYFYWYRQILGQKVEFLVSFYNNEISEKSEIFDDQFSVERPDGSNFTLKIRSTKLEDSAMYFCASSVTDPYNSPLHFGNGTRLTVT.

The rearrangement uses TRBV5-1 and TRBJ1-1, with D possibly matching TRBD1 (5 bases). V lost 3 bases and J lost 2, with 11 bases in between. The germline V gene encodes CDR1 SGHRS and CDR2 YFSETQ. The length of the CDR3 is 14 residues. The CDR3 spells CASSYKQGNTEAFF. The DNA of the CDR3 is TGCGCCAGCAGCTATAAGCAGGGTAACACTGAAGCTTTCTTT.

The genes are TRBV5-6 and TRBJ2-4, with a possible D match to TRBD1 (5 bases). Deletions cut 2 bases from V and 9 bases from J, with 12 bases between. The CDR3 totals 13 residues. CDR1 and CDR2 from the germline V gene are SGHDT and YYEEEE. The DNA for the CDR3 is TGTGCCAGCAGCTTCCAGGGAAAGGGCATTCAGTACTTC. Residues: CASSFQGKGIQYF.

The rearrangement links TRBV6-1 to TRBJ1-3; no definite D call. The germline V gene has CDR1 MNHNS and CDR2 SASEGT. The CDR3 has 12 residues. Trimming left V 6 bases short and J 5 bases short, with 8 bases between. The CDR3 sequence: CASSVGRNTIYF. In DNA, the CDR3 is TGTGCCAGCAGCGTTGGGCGAAACACCATATATTTT.

The chain is built from TRBV29-1 and TRBJ2-7; D may be TRBD1 (5 bases). The CDR3 sequence is 11 residues long. CDR1 is SQVTM and CDR2 is ANQGSEA in the germline V gene. Trimming removed 7 bases at V and 3 bases at J, with 10 bases between. CDR3 residues: CSALDSYEQYF. CDR3 nucleotides: TGCAGCGCTCTAGACAGCTACGAGCAGTACTTC.

CDR3 DNA sequence: TGTGCCAGTAGTTTCGTAGGGGAAGACACTGAAGCTTTCTTT. It is translated as CASSFVGEDTEAFF. The chain has TRBV19 and TRBJ1-1, with D perhaps TRBD1 (5 bases). V lost 5 bases and J lost 3, with 13 bases in between. The CDR3 consists of 14 residues. Germline V lookup: CDR1 LNHDA, CDR2 SQIVND (reference sequence).

The chain is built from TRBV30 and TRBJ2-3; no definite D call. CDR1 and CDR2 from the germline V gene are GTSNPN and SVGIG (reference sequence). The V end lost 4 bases, the J end lost 1 base, and 9 bases lay between the germline ends. This CDR3 has 13 amino acids. The CDR3, as DNA: TGTGCCTGGAATTCCTTTGGCACAGATACGCAGTATTTT. Protein sequence: CAWNSFGTDTQYF. Combining the CDR3 with reference TRBV30 and TRBJ2-3 gives the whole variable domain SQTIHQWPATLVQPVGSPLSLECTVEGTSNPNLYWYRQAAGRGLQLLFYSVGIGQISSEVPQNLSASRPQDRQFILSSKKLLLSDSGFYLCAWNSFGTDTQYFGPGTRLTVL.

The gene calls are TRBV11-3 and TRBJ2-2, with no clear D. This CDR3 has 13 amino acids. Germline assignment: CDR1 SGHNT and CDR2 YENEEA. V lost 4 bases and J 6 bases, leaving 9 bases between the germline ends. CDR3: CASSSTLAGELFF. CDR3 in DNA: TGTGCCAGCAGCTCCACTTTAGCCGGGGAGCTGTTTTTT. The full variable domain, rest sourced from reference TRBV11-3 and TRBJ2-2, is EAGVVQSPRYKIIEKKQPVAFWCNPISGHNTLYWYLQNLGQGPELLIRYENEEAVDDSQLPKDRFSAERLKGVDSTLKIQPAELGDSAVYLCASSSTLAGELFFGEGSRLTVL.

The rearrangement uses TRBV7-9 and TRBJ2-7; 8 bases match TRBD2. Germline assignment: CDR1 SEHNR and CDR2 FQNEAQ (reference sequence). This CDR3 is built from 14 residues. The V and J ends lost 6 bases and 6 bases, in that order; junction bases with no gene match: 10. The CDR3 here is CASRGAAGDPEQYF. In nucleotides, the CDR3 is TGTGCCAGCAGAGGGGCAGCGGGAGATCCCGAGCAGTACTTC.

V is TRBV4-2 and J is TRBJ2-5; 13 positions agree with TRBD2. V was clipped by 4 bases and J by 1 base; unmatched bases: 6. The germline gives CDR1 LGHNA, CDR2 YNFKEQ. The CDR3 spans 17 residues. The DNA for the CDR3 is TGTGCCAGCAGCCCCCGGACTAGCGGGGGAACCCAAGAGACCCAGTACTTC. Translating it yields CASSPRTSGGTQETQYF.

This chain connects TRBV18 to TRBJ1-1; D possibly corresponds to TRBD1 (5 bases). The CDR3 consists of 13 residues. Germline V gene data show CDR1 as KGHSH and CDR2 as LQKENI. V was clipped by 6 bases and J by 8 bases, with 16 bases between them. CDR3 DNA: TGTGCCAGCTCCATCGCGGTGTCAGGGGAAGCTTTCTTT. Amino acid sequence: CASSIAVSGEAFF.